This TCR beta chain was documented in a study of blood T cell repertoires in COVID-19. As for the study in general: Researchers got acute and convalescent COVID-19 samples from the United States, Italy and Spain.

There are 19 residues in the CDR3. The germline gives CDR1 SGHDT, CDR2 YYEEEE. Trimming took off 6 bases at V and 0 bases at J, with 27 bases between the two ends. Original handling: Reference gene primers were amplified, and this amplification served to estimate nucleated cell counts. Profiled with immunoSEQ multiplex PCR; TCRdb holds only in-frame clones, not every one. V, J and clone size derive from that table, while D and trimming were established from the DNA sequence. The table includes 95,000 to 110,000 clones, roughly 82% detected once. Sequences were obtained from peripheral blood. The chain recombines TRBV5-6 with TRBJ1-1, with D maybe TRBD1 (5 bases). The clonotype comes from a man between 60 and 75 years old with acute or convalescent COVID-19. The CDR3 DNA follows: TGTGCCAGCACATTTACAGGAACGCGGGGACTATACATGAACACTGAAGCTTTCTTT. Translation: CASTFTGTRGLYMNTEAFF.